A selection of T cell receptor beta chains follows, all from one sample in a study of T cells in Graves' hyperthyroidism and ophthalmopathy. TCRdb re-analysed the multiplex PCR reads in MiXCR, keeping a single row per CDR3 protein. The data show about 580,000 distinct CDR3 sequences, around 46% seen once. Input material: peripheral blood or thyroid tissue (not recorded which). All receptors come from a woman under 30 with Graves' hyperthyroidism. The CDR3 runs from the conserved cysteine through the conserved F or W. A D gene is named only where the DNA matches it firmly. Size tells how often a clone was seen (once, few, many) or the class of an expanded clone, and some rows leave it out.

j_call: TRBJ2-2; clone_size: many; v_call: TRBV10-3; d_call: -; cdr3_nt: TGTGCCATCAGTGATTACAGCAACACCGGGGAGCTGTTTTTT; cdr3_aa: CAISDYSNTGELFF
j_call: TRBJ2-2; clone_size: -; v_call: TRBV7-6; d_call: -; cdr3_nt: TGTGCCAGCAGCTTATTCGGAGGGGAGATTGGCACCGGGGAGCTGTTTTTT; cdr3_aa: CASSLFGGEIGTGELFF
j_call: TRBJ1-6; clone_size: -; v_call: TRBV24-1; d_call: TRBD1; cdr3_nt: TGTGCCACCAGTGATTTAGGGGGACAGAGACATAATTCACCCCTCCACTTT; cdr3_aa: CATSDLGGQRHNSPLHF
j_call: TRBJ2-7; clone_size: many; v_call: TRBV29-1; d_call: -; cdr3_nt: TGCAGCGTCCGGGCGTCCCCCGACTACGAGCAGTACTTC; cdr3_aa: CSVRASPDYEQYF
j_call: TRBJ1-3; clone_size: many; v_call: TRBV19; d_call: TRBD1; cdr3_nt: TGTGCCAGTGTAAACAGGGGGGAGTCGACCATATATTTT; cdr3_aa: CASVNRGESTIYF
j_call: TRBJ1-4; clone_size: -; v_call: TRBV7-2; d_call: -; cdr3_nt: TGTGCCAGCAGCGCCACAGGGACTCTTAATGAAAAACTGTTTTTT; cdr3_aa: CASSATGTLNEKLFF
j_call: TRBJ1-3; clone_size: -; v_call: TRBV10-3; d_call: -; cdr3_nt: TGTGCCATCAGTGAGGGGGACACCATATATTTT; cdr3_aa: CAISEGDTIYF
j_call: TRBJ2-1; clone_size: many; v_call: TRBV10-1; d_call: -; cdr3_nt: TGCGCCAGCAGTGAAGGGATAAGCGGAACCTACAATGAGCAGTTCTTC; cdr3_aa: CASSEGISGTYNEQFF
j_call: TRBJ2-2; clone_size: few; v_call: TRBV19; d_call: TRBD1; cdr3_nt: TGTGCCAGTAGTACTCGGGACAGGGGGCGAGCGGGTGGGGACACCGGGGAGCTGTTTTTT; cdr3_aa: CASSTRDRGRAGGDTGELFF
j_call: TRBJ1-2; clone_size: once; v_call: TRBV18; d_call: -; cdr3_nt: TGTGCCAGCTCACCCGGCCTGGGGATAAGCCATGGCTACACCTTC; cdr3_aa: CASSPGLGISHGYTF
j_call: TRBJ2-6; clone_size: -; v_call: TRBV10-3; d_call: -; cdr3_nt: TGTGCCACCTGGGGGGCTCGTTCTGGGGCCAACGTCCTGACTTTC; cdr3_aa: CATWGARSGANVLTF
j_call: TRBJ2-7; clone_size: many; v_call: TRBV24-1; d_call: TRBD1; cdr3_nt: TGTGCCACCAGTGATTCGACAGGGTCTTACGAGCAGTACTTC; cdr3_aa: CATSDSTGSYEQYF
j_call: TRBJ2-7; clone_size: many; v_call: TRBV4-1; d_call: -; cdr3_nt: TGCGCCAGCAGCCACCCCCGCAGCTACGAGCAGTACTTC; cdr3_aa: CASSHPRSYEQYF
j_call: TRBJ2-2; clone_size: many; v_call: TRBV10-1; d_call: TRBD2; cdr3_nt: TGCGCCAGCAGTGAGTCAGGACTAGCTGCCGCCGGGGAGCTGTTTTTT; cdr3_aa: CASSESGLAAAGELFF
j_call: TRBJ2-5; clone_size: few; v_call: TRBV29-1; d_call: TRBD1; cdr3_nt: TGCAGCTACGGACAGGGAAGAGCGGGTCGGGAGACCCAGTACTTC; cdr3_aa: CSYGQGRAGRETQYF
j_call: TRBJ2-4; clone_size: -; v_call: TRBV2; d_call: TRBD2; cdr3_nt: TGTGCCAGCAGTTACACTACCGGGACTAGCGGGAGTTTTAACATTCAGTACTTC; cdr3_aa: CASSYTTGTSGSFNIQYF
j_call: TRBJ2-7; clone_size: few; v_call: TRBV20-1; d_call: -; cdr3_nt: TGCAGTGCATGGGGTAGCGACTCCTACGAGCAGTACTTC; cdr3_aa: CSAWGSDSYEQYF
j_call: TRBJ2-5; clone_size: many; v_call: TRBV19; d_call: -; cdr3_nt: TGTGCCAGTAGTATCCCCGGGTTGGGGACCCAGTACTTC; cdr3_aa: CASSIPGLGTQYF
j_call: TRBJ1-4; clone_size: many; v_call: TRBV15; d_call: -; cdr3_nt: TGTGCCACCAGCAGAGATCAGGGAACAACTAATGAAAAACTGTTTTTT; cdr3_aa: CATSRDQGTTNEKLFF
j_call: TRBJ1-4; clone_size: -; v_call: TRBV18; d_call: TRBD1; cdr3_nt: TGTGCCAGCTCACCTGCAGGGGGCCTAAATGAAAAACTGTTTTTT; cdr3_aa: CASSPAGGLNEKLFF
j_call: TRBJ1-2; clone_size: -; v_call: TRBV2; d_call: -; cdr3_nt: TGTGCCAGCAGTACGGAGGCCGAGTATGGCTACACCTTC; cdr3_aa: CASSTEAEYGYTF
j_call: TRBJ1-5; clone_size: many; v_call: TRBV24-1; d_call: TRBD1; cdr3_nt: TGTGCCACCAGTGAATCAGGACAGGGGGCAGGTCAGCCCCAGCATTTT; cdr3_aa: CATSESGQGAGQPQHF
j_call: TRBJ1-3; clone_size: many; v_call: TRBV10-3; d_call: -; cdr3_nt: TGTGCCATCACCACGACTCTGGGTGGAAACACCATATATTTT; cdr3_aa: CAITTTLGGNTIYF
j_call: TRBJ2-5; clone_size: -; v_call: TRBV7-6; d_call: -; cdr3_nt: TGTGCCAGCAGCTTAGGCGGGATGTGGGAGACCCAGTACTTC; cdr3_aa: CASSLGGMWETQYF
j_call: TRBJ1-4; clone_size: -; v_call: TRBV12-3/TRBV12-4; d_call: -; cdr3_nt: TGTGCTAGTGGTTTGTGGCGGAGGGGCGGCCTTTTCCCAATTAATGAAAAACTGTTTTTT; cdr3_aa: CASGLWRRGGLFPINEKLFF
j_call: TRBJ2-7; clone_size: many; v_call: TRBV4-2; d_call: TRBD1; cdr3_nt: TGTGCCAGCAGCCAAGGGTTACAGGGGGCTAACGAGCAGTACTTC; cdr3_aa: CASSQGLQGANEQYF
j_call: TRBJ1-5; clone_size: many; v_call: TRBV6-1; d_call: -; cdr3_nt: TGTGCCACCAGGGGAGGGGGGCAGCCCCAGCATTTT; cdr3_aa: CATRGGGQPQHF
j_call: TRBJ1-5; clone_size: -; v_call: TRBV11-2; d_call: TRBD1; cdr3_nt: TGTGCCAGCAGCGCCCACCTGACGGGACAGGGGAATCAGCCCCAGCATTTT; cdr3_aa: CASSAHLTGQGNQPQHF
j_call: TRBJ2-2; clone_size: many; v_call: TRBV20-1; d_call: -; cdr3_nt: TGCACTGCCTTGAAGGGGCTCGACACCGGGGAGCTGTTTTTT; cdr3_aa: CTALKGLDTGELFF
j_call: TRBJ1-6; clone_size: once; v_call: TRBV5-1; d_call: TRBD1; cdr3_nt: TGCGCCAGCAGCCAGGGGGGCGGGAATTCACCCCTCCACTTT; cdr3_aa: CASSQGGGNSPLHF
j_call: TRBJ2-7; clone_size: once; v_call: TRBV20-1; d_call: TRBD2; cdr3_nt: TGCAGTGCTAGGCCCGGGACTAGCGGGAGATCCGAGCAGTACTTC; cdr3_aa: CSARPGTSGRSEQYF
j_call: TRBJ2-7; clone_size: -; v_call: TRBV12-3/TRBV12-4; d_call: TRBD1; cdr3_nt: TGTGCCAGCAGTGACACAGGGGGAGGAACCTACGAGCAGTACTTC; cdr3_aa: CASSDTGGGTYEQYF
j_call: TRBJ1-4; clone_size: many; v_call: TRBV2; d_call: TRBD1; cdr3_nt: TGTGCCAGCAGTCAAGCTGGGACAGTCATAGGTTTT; cdr3_aa: CASSQAGTVIGF
j_call: TRBJ2-5; clone_size: many; v_call: TRBV5-4; d_call: TRBD2; cdr3_nt: TGTGCCAGCAGTTTTAGCGGGTACCAAGAGACCCAGTACTTC; cdr3_aa: CASSFSGYQETQYF
j_call: TRBJ2-7; clone_size: -; v_call: TRBV7-3; d_call: -; cdr3_nt: TGTGCCAGCAGCGTAGAGGGAAACTACGAGCAGTACTTC; cdr3_aa: CASSVEGNYEQYF
j_call: TRBJ1-1; clone_size: few; v_call: TRBV29-1; d_call: -; cdr3_nt: TGCAGCGTTGTTGGGGTGAACATTGAAGCTTTCTTT; cdr3_aa: CSVVGVNIEAFF
j_call: TRBJ1-4; clone_size: -; v_call: TRBV14; d_call: -; cdr3_nt: TGTGCCAGCAGCCAGGGGTTGGCCTATAATGAAAAACTGTTTTTT; cdr3_aa: CASSQGLAYNEKLFF
j_call: TRBJ1-2; clone_size: -; v_call: TRBV24-1; d_call: -; cdr3_nt: TGTGCCACCAGTGATTGGAGCTATGGCTACACCTTC; cdr3_aa: CATSDWSYGYTF
j_call: TRBJ1-6; clone_size: -; v_call: TRBV10-1; d_call: -; cdr3_nt: TGCGCCAGCAGGGACGATGGATTTAATTCACCCCTCCACTTT; cdr3_aa: CASRDDGFNSPLHF
j_call: TRBJ1-3; clone_size: many; v_call: TRBV7-9; d_call: -; cdr3_nt: TGTGCCAGCAGGTCCTCTGGAAACACCATATATTTT; cdr3_aa: CASRSSGNTIYF
j_call: TRBJ1-3; clone_size: many; v_call: TRBV7-9; d_call: -; cdr3_nt: TGTGCCAGCAGCAATGAGGACACCATATATTTT; cdr3_aa: CASSNEDTIYF
j_call: TRBJ2-7; clone_size: -; v_call: TRBV7-9; d_call: -; cdr3_nt: TGTGTCAACAGCTTGTCCCTAGGGGACGAGCAGTACTTC; cdr3_aa: CVNSLSLGDEQYF
j_call: TRBJ1-2; clone_size: -; v_call: TRBV7-6; d_call: -; cdr3_nt: TGTGCCAGCAGCCGCCGGGACGGCTATGGAGTAAACTATGGCTACACCTTC; cdr3_aa: CASSRRDGYGVNYGYTF
j_call: TRBJ1-1; clone_size: -; v_call: TRBV19; d_call: TRBD1; cdr3_nt: TGTGCCAGTACCATACTAGCGGGACAGGGGTACACTGAAGCTTTCTTT; cdr3_aa: CASTILAGQGYTEAFF
j_call: TRBJ2-3; clone_size: -; v_call: TRBV10-2; d_call: -; cdr3_nt: TGTGCCAGCAGTGTAGACCAACGGGAAACAGATACGCAGTATTTT; cdr3_aa: CASSVDQRETDTQYF
j_call: TRBJ1-2; clone_size: -; v_call: TRBV2; d_call: -; cdr3_nt: TGTGCCAGCAGTGTAGAAGGGGCTGGCTACACCTTC; cdr3_aa: CASSVEGAGYTF
j_call: TRBJ1-3; clone_size: many; v_call: TRBV20-1; d_call: TRBD1; cdr3_nt: TGCAGTGCTAGCCCTTACAGGGGGATTAGATCTGGAAACACCATATATTTT; cdr3_aa: CSASPYRGIRSGNTIYF
j_call: TRBJ1-2; clone_size: many; v_call: TRBV10-3; d_call: -; cdr3_nt: TGTGCCTCTACAGGGAGTAACTATGGCTACACCTTC; cdr3_aa: CASTGSNYGYTF
j_call: TRBJ2-7; clone_size: many; v_call: TRBV5-4; d_call: TRBD2; cdr3_nt: TGTGCCAGCAGCGTGGGACTAGCGGGAGGTCAATACGAGCAGTACTTC; cdr3_aa: CASSVGLAGGQYEQYF
j_call: TRBJ1-1; clone_size: -; v_call: TRBV4-1; d_call: -; cdr3_nt: TGCGCCAGCAGCCGAGGAAGGGACATCGGCACTGAAGCTTTCTTT; cdr3_aa: CASSRGRDIGTEAFF
j_call: TRBJ1-2; clone_size: -; v_call: TRBV20-1; d_call: TRBD1; cdr3_nt: TGCAGTGCTATTCAGCCCCGGGACAGGGGAGCTAACTATGGCTACACCTTC; cdr3_aa: CSAIQPRDRGANYGYTF
j_call: TRBJ1-4; clone_size: many; v_call: TRBV4-1; d_call: -; cdr3_nt: TGCGCCAGCAGCCAAAGGCCCAAGGGGATTGGTGAAAAACTGTTTTTT; cdr3_aa: CASSQRPKGIGEKLFF
j_call: TRBJ1-5; clone_size: -; v_call: TRBV7-9; d_call: TRBD1; cdr3_nt: TGTGCCAGCAGCTCGCAGGGGACAGGGGATAGCAATCAGCCCCAGCATTTT; cdr3_aa: CASSSQGTGDSNQPQHF
j_call: TRBJ2-7; clone_size: many; v_call: TRBV20-1; d_call: TRBD2; cdr3_nt: TGCAGTGCTACCAGACTAGCGGCCGCCTACGAGCAGTACTTC; cdr3_aa: CSATRLAAAYEQYF
j_call: TRBJ1-2; clone_size: many; v_call: TRBV5-6; d_call: TRBD1; cdr3_nt: TGTGCCAGCAGCCTGACCCCCACCTGGGACAGGGTTGGCTATGGCTACACCTTC; cdr3_aa: CASSLTPTWDRVGYGYTF
j_call: TRBJ1-4; clone_size: many; v_call: TRBV6-5; d_call: -; cdr3_nt: TGTGCCAGCAGTTTCGGCCAGGGGATTGAAAAACTGTTTTTT; cdr3_aa: CASSFGQGIEKLFF
j_call: TRBJ1-6; clone_size: -; v_call: TRBV6-1; d_call: -; cdr3_nt: TGTGCCAGCAGTGATGTATCAGGGGAGTTTTCACCCCTCCACTTT; cdr3_aa: CASSDVSGEFSPLHF
j_call: TRBJ1-1; clone_size: many; v_call: TRBV4-2; d_call: -; cdr3_nt: TGTGCCAGCAGCCAAGATTACTGGGTTGGCACTGAAGCTTTCTTT; cdr3_aa: CASSQDYWVGTEAFF
j_call: TRBJ1-6; clone_size: -; v_call: TRBV12-3/TRBV12-4; d_call: TRBD1; cdr3_nt: TGTGCCAGCAGCCCCAGGGGACAGGGGGCTGGATCACCCCTCCACTTT; cdr3_aa: CASSPRGQGAGSPLHF